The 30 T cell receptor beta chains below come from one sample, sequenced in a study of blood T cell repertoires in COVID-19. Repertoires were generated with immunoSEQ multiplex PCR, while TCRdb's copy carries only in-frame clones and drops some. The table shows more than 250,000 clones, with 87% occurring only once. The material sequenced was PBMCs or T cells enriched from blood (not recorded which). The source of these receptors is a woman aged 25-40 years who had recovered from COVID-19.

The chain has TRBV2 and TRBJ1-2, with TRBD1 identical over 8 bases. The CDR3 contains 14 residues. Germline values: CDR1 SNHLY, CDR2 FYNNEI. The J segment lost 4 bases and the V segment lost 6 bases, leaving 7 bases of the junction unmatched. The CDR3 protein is CASSPGQGGYGYTF. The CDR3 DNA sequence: TGTGCCAGCAGCCCTGGACAGGGTGGCTATGGCTACACCTTC.

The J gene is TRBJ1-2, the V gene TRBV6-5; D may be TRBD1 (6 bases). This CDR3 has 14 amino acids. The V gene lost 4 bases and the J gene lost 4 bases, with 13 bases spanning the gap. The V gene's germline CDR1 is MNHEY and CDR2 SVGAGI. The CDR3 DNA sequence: TGTGCCAGCAGTTTCTCCCAGGGGATCTATGGCTACACCTTC. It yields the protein CASSFSQGIYGYTF.

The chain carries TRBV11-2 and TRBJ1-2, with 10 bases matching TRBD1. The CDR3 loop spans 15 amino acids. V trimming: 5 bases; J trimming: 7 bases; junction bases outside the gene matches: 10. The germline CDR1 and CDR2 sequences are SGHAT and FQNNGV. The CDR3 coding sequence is TGTGCCAGCAGCCTAAACACCGGGACAGGGGTTGGCTACACCTTC. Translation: CASSLNTGTGVGYTF.

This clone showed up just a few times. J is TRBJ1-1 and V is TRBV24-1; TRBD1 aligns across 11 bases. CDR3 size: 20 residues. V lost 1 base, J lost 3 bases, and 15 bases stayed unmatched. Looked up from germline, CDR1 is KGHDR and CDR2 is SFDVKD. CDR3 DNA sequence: TGTGCCACCAGTGATTTCTGGGACAGGGGGACGGTATTTTGGGACACTGAAGCTTTCTTT. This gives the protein CATSDFWDRGTVFWDTEAFF.

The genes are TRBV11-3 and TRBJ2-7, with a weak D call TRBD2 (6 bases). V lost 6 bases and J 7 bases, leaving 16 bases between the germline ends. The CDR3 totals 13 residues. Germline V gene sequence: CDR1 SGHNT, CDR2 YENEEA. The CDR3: CASSRTPGTEQYF. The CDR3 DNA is TGTGCCAGCAGTAGGACCCCCGGGACTGAGCAGTACTTC.

CDR3 region: CASSTLAGGSNEQFF. The DNA of the CDR3 is TGCGCCAGCAGCACCCTGGCGGGGGGGTCCAATGAGCAGTTCTTC. The chain uses TRBV5-1 and TRBJ2-1; the match to TRBD2 covers 9 bases. The CDR3 consists of 15 residues. Germline CDR1 reads SGHRS; CDR2 reads YFSETQ. V lost 4 bases to trimming and J lost 6 bases; unmatched junction nucleotides: 8.

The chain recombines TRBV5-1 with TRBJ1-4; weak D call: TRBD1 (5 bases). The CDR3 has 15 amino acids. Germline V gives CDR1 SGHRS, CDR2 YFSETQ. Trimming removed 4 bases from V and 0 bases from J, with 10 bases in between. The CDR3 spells CASSNDSPTNEKLFF. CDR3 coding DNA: TGCGCCAGCAGCAACGACAGCCCAACTAATGAAAAACTGTTTTTT. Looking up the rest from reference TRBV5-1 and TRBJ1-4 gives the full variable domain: KAGVTQTPRYLIKTRGQQVTLSCSPISGHRSVSWYQQTPGQGLQFLFEYFSETQRNKGNFPGRFSGRQFSNSRSEMNVSTLELGDSALYLCASSNDSPTNEKLFFGSGTQLSVL.

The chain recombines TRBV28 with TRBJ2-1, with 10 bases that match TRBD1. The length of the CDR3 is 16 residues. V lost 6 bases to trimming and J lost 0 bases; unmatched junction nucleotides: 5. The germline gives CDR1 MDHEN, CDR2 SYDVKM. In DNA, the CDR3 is TGTGCCAGCAGATACCGGGACAGGGGCTCCTACAATGAGCAGTTCTTC. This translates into CASRYRDRGSYNEQFF.

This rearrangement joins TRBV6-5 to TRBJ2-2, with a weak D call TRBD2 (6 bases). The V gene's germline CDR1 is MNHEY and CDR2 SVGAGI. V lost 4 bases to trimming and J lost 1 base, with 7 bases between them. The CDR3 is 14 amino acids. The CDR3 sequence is CASSWRENTGELFF. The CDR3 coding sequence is TGTGCCAGCAGTTGGCGGGAGAACACCGGGGAGCTGTTTTTT.

The DNA of the CDR3 is TGTGCCAGCAGTAACAGGGTGGCGGACACTGAAGCTTTCTTT. Translating gives CASSNRVADTEAFF. The rearrangement uses TRBV27 and TRBJ1-1; weak D call: TRBD1 (6 bases). The CDR3 contains 14 residues. Germline CDR1 and CDR2: MNHEY and SMNVEV (reference sequence). Deletions cut 5 bases from V and 3 bases from J, with 13 bases between.

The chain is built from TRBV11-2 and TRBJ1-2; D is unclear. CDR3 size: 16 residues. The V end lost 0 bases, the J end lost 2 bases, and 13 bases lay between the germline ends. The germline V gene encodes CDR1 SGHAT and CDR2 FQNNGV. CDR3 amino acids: CASSLDWASSNYGYTF. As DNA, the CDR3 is TGTGCCAGCAGCTTAGATTGGGCCTCCTCGAACTATGGCTACACCTTC.

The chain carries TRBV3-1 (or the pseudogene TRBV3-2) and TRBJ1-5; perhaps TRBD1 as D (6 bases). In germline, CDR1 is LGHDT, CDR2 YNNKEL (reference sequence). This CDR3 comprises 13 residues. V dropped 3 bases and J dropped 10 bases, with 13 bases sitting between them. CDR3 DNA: TGTGCCAGCAGCCACCGGGACACCCTTCCCCAGCATTTT. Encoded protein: CASSHRDTLPQHF.

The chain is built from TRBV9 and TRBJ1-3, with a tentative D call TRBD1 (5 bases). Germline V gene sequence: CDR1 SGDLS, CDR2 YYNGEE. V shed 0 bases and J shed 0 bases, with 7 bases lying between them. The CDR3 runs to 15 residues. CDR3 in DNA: TGTGCCAGCAGCGTAGGGGGCCCCTCTGGAAACACCATATATTTT. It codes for CASSVGGPSGNTIYF.

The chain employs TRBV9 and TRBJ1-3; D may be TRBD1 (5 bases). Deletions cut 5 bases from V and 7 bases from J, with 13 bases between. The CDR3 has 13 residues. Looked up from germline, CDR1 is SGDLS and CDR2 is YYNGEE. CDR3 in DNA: TGTGCCAGCAGGGCGACAGATAGTAACACCATATATTTT. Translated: CASRATDSNTIYF.

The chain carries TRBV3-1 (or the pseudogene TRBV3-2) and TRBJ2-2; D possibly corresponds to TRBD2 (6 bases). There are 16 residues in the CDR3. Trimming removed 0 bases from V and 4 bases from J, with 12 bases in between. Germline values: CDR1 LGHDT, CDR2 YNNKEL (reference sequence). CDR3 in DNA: TGTGCCAGCAGCCAAGACGGCGGGGCGGGCACCGGGGAGCTGTTTTTT. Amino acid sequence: CASSQDGGAGTGELFF.

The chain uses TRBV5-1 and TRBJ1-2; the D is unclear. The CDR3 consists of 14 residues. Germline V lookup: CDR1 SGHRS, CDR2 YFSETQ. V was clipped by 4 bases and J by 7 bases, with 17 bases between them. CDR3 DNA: TGCGCCAGCAGCCCGGAGGCGGTTGCGGTTGGCTACACCTTC. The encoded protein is CASSPEAVAVGYTF.

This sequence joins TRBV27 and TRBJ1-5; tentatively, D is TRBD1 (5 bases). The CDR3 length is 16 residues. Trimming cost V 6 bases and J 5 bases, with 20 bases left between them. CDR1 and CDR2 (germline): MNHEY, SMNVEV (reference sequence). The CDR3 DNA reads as TGTGCCAGCAGACTTACGGGAGCGGCAGGGTATCAGCCCCAGCATTTT. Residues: CASRLTGAAGYQPQHF.

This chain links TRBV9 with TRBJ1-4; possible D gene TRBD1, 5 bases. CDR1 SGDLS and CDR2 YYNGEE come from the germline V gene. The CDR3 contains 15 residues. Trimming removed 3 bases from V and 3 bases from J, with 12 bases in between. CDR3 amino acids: CASSEDGGANEKLFF. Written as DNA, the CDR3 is TGTGCCAGCAGCGAGGACGGGGGTGCTAATGAAAAACTGTTTTTT.

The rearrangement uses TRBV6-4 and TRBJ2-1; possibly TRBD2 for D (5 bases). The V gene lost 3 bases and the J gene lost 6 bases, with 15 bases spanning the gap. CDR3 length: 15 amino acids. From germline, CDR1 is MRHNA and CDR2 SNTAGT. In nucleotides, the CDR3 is TGTGCCAGCAGTGAGGGCCAGGTAGGGAGCAATGAGCAGTTCTTC. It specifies CASSEGQVGSNEQFF.

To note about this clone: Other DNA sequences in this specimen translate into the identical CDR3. The CDR3 sequence: CASSLVRGTEAFF. The CDR3 DNA sequence: TGCGCCAGCAGCTTGGTTAGGGGCACTGAAGCTTTCTTT. The chain has TRBV5-1 and TRBJ1-1; D perhaps matches TRBD1 (5 bases). With 0 bases removed from V and 4 bases from J, the gap between germline ends came to 7 bases. CDR1 is SGHRS and CDR2 is YFSETQ in the germline V gene. This CDR3 is built from 13 residues.

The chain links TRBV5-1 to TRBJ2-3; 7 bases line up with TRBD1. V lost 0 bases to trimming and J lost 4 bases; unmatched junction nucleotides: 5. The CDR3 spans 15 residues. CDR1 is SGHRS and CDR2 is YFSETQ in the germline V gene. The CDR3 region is CASSLVGQGADTQYF. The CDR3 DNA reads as TGCGCCAGCAGCTTGGTGGGTCAGGGGGCAGATACGCAGTATTTT.

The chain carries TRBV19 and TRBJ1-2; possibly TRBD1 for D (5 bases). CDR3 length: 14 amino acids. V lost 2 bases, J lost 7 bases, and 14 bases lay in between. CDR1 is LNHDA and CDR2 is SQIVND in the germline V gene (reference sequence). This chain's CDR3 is CASSISWQGSGYTF. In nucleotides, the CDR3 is TGTGCCAGTAGTATATCGTGGCAGGGCTCTGGCTACACCTTC. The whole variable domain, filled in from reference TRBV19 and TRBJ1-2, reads DGGITQSPKYLFRKEGQNVTLSCEQNLNHDAMYWYRQDPGQGLRLIYYSQIVNDFQKGDIAEGYSVSREKKESFPLTVTSAQKNPTAFYLCASSISWQGSGYTFGSGTRLTVV.

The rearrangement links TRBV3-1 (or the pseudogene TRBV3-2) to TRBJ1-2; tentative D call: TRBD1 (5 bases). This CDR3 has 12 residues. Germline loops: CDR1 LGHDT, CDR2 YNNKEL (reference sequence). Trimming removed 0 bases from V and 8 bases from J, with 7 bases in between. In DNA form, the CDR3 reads TGTGCCAGCAGCCAAGAGCGGGGGGGCTACACCTTC. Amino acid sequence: CASSQERGGYTF.

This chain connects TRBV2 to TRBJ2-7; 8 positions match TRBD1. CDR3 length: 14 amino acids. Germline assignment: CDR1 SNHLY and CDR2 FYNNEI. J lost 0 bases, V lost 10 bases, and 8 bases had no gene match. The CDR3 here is CATLPDRGSYEQYF. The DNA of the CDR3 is TGTGCCACCCTCCCCGACAGGGGCTCCTACGAGCAGTACTTC. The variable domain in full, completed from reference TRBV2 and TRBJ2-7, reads EPEVTQTPSHQVTQMGQEVILRCVPISNHLYFYWYRQILGQKVEFLVSFYNNEISEKSEIFDDQFSVERPDGSNFTLKIRSTKLEDSAMYFCATLPDRGSYEQYFGPGTRLTVT.

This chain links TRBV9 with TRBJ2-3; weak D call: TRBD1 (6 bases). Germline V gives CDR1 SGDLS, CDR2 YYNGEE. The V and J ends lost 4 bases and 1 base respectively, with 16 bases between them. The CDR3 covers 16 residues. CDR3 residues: CASSPRGGAGTDTQYF. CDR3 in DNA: TGTGCCAGCAGCCCCCGTGGGGGCGCCGGCACAGATACGCAGTATTTT. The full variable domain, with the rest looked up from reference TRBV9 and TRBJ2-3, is DSGVTQTPKHLITATGQRVTLRCSPRSGDLSVYWYQQSLDQGLQFLIQYYNGEERAKGNILERFSAQQFPDLHSELNLSSLELGDSALYFCASSPRGGAGTDTQYFGPGTRLTVL.

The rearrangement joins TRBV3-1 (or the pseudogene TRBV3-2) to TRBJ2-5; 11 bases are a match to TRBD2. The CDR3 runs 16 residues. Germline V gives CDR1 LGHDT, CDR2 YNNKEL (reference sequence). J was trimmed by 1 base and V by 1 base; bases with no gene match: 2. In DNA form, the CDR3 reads TGTGCCAGCAGCCAAGTGACTAGCGGGGTCCAAGAGACCCAGTACTTC. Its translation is CASSQVTSGVQETQYF.

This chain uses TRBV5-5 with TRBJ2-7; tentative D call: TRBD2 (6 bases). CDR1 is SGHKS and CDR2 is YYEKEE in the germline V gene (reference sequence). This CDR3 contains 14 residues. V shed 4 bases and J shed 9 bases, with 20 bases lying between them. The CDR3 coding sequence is TGTGCCAGCAGCCTCGGGACTGCCCCAGCGAGGCAGTACTTC. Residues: CASSLGTAPARQYF.

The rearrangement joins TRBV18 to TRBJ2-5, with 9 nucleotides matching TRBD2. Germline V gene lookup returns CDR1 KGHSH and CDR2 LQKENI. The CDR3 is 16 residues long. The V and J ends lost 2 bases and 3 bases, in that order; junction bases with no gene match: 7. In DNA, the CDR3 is TGTGCCAGCTCACCAAATGGGCTAGCGGGGAAAGAGACCCAGTACTTC. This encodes CASSPNGLAGKETQYF.

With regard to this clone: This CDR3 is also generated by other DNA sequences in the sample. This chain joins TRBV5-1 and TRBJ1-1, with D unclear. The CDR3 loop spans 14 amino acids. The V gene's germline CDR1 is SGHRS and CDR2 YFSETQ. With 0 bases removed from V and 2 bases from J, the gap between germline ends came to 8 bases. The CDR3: CASSLGGQNTEAFF. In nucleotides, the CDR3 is TGCGCCAGCAGCTTGGGCGGTCAAAACACTGAAGCTTTCTTT.

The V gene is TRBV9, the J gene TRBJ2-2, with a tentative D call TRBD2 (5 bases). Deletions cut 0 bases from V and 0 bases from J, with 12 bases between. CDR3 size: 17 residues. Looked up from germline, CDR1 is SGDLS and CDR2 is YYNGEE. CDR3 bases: TGTGCCAGCAGCGTAGATGTGGGAGCGGCGAACACCGGGGAGCTGTTTTTT. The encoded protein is CASSVDVGAANTGELFF.